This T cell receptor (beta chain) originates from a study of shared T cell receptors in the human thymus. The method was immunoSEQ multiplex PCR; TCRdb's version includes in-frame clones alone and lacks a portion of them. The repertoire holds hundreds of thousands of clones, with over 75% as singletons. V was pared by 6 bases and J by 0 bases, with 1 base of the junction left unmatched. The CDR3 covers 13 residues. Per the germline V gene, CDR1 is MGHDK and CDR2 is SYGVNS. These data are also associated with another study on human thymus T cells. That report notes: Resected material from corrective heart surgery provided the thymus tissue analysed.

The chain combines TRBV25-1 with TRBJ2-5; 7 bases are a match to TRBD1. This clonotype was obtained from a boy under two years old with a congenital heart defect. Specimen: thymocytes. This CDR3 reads CASRDRNQETQYF. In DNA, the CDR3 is TGTGCCAGCAGGGACAGGAACCAAGAGACCCAGTACTTC.